This TCR beta chain stems from a study of OX40 agonist ivuxolimab in advanced cancers. The J segment lost 6 bases and the V segment lost 6 bases, leaving 8 bases of the junction unmatched. The germline gives CDR1 MNHNY, CDR2 SVGAGI (reference sequence). The CDR3 length is 15 residues. Generated by immunoSEQ multiplex PCR, the TCRdb table keeps only in-frame clones and is missing some. The sample yields around 78,000 clones, about 84% seen once. This clonotype was sampled from an adult with an advanced solid tumor such as melanoma, head and neck, liver or kidney cancer. This material consisted of CD4+ or CD8+ T cells sorted from blood, taken in a trial of the OX40 agonist ivuxolimab. J is TRBJ2-1 and V is TRBV6-6; 10 positions match TRBD1. In DNA form, the CDR3 reads TGTGCCAGCAGAAATCGACAGGGGGCCGTCAATGAGCAGTTCTTC. It encodes CASRNRQGAVNEQFF.